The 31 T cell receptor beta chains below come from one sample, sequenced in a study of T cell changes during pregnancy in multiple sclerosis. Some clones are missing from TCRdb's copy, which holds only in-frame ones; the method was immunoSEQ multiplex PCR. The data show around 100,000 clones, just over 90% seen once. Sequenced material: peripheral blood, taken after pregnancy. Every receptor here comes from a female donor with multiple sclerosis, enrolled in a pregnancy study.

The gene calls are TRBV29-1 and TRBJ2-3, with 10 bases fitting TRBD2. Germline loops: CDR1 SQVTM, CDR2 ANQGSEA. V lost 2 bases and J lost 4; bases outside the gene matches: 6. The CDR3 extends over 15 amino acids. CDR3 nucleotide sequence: TGCAGCGTTGAAAATCAGGGGACTAGCGCAGATACGCAGTATTTT. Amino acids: CSVENQGTSADTQYF.

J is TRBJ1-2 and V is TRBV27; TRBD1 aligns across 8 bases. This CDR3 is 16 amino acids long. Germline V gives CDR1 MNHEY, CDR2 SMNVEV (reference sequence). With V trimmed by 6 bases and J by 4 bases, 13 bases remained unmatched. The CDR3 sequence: CASSNSGTGAGYGYTF. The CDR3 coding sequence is TGTGCCAGCAGCAACTCCGGGACAGGTGCTGGCTATGGCTACACCTTC.

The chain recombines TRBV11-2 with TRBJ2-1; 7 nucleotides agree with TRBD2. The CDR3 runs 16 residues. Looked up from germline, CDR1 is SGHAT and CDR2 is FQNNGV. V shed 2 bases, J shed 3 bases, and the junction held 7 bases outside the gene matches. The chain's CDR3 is CASSLQGGLGYNEQFF. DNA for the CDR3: TGTGCCAGCAGCTTACAGGGAGGGCTCGGCTACAATGAGCAGTTCTTC.

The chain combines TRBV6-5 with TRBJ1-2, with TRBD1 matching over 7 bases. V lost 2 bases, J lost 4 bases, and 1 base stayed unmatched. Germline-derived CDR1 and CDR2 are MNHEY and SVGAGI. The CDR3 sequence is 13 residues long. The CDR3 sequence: CASSYDRVYGYTF. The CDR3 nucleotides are TGTGCCAGCAGTTACGACAGGGTCTATGGCTACACCTTC.

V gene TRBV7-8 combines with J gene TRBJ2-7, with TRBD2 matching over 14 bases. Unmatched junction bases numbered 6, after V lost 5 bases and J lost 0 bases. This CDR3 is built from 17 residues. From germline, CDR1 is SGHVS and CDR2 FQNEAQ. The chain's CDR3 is CASSLTSGGGSSYEQYF. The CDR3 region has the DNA TGTGCCAGCAGCCTGACTAGCGGGGGGGGTTCCTCCTACGAGCAGTACTTC.

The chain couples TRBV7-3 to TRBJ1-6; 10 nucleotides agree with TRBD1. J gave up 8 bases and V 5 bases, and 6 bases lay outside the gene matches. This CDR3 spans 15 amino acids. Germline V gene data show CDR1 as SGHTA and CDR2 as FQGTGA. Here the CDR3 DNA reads TGTGCCAGCAGCAATTCCGGGACAGGGGATTCACCCCTCCACTTT. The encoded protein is CASSNSGTGDSPLHF.

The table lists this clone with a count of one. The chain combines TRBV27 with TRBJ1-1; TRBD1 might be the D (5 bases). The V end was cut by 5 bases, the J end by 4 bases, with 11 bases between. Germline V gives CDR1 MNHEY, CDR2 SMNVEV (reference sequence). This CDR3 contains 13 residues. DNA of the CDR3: TGTGCCAGCAGTCCATCAGGGTTCACTGAAGCTTTCTTT. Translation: CASSPSGFTEAFF.

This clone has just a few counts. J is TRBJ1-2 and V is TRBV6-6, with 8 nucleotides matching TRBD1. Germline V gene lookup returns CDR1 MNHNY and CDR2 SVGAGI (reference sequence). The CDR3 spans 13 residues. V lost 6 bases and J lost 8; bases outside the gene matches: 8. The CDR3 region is CASRSQGEGGYTF. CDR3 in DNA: TGTGCCAGCAGGTCACAGGGGGAAGGAGGCTACACCTTC.

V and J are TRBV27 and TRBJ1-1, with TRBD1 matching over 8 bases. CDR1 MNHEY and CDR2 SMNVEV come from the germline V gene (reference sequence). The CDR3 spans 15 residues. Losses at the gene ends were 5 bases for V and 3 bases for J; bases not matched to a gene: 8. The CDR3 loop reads CASSIQGGGYTEAFF. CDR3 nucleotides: TGTGCCAGCAGTATACAGGGGGGAGGGTACACTGAAGCTTTCTTT.

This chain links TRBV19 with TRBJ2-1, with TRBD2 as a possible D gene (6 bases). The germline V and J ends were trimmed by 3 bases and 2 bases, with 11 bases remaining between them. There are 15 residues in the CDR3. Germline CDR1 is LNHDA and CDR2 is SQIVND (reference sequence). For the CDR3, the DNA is TGTGCCAGTAGTATGCCCGGGGGACCCTACAATGAGCAGTTCTTC. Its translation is CASSMPGGPYNEQFF.

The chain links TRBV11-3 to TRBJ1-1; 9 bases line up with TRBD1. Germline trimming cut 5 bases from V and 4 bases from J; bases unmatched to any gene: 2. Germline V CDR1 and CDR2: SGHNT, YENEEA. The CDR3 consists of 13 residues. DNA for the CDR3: TGTGCCAGCAGCGCGACAGGGGGCACTGAAGCTTTCTTT. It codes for CASSATGGTEAFF.

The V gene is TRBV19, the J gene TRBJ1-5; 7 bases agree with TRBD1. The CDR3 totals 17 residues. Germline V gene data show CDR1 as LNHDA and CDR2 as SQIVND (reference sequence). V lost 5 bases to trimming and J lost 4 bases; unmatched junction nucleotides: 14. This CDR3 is CASSFLPITGANQPQHF. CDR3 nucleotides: TGTGCCAGTAGTTTCCTCCCAATTACAGGGGCGAATCAGCCCCAGCATTTT.

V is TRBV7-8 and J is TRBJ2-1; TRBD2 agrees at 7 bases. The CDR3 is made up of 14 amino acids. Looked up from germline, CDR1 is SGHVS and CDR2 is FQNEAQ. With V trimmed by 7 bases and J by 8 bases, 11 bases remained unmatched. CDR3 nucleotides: TGTGCCAGCAACCGACTAGCTGGGATCGATGAGCAGTTCTTC. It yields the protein CASNRLAGIDEQFF. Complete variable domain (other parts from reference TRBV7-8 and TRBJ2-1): GAGVSQSPRYKVAKRGQDVALRCDPISGHVSLFWYQQALGQGPEFLTYFQNEAQLDKSGLPSDRFFAERPEGSVSTLKIQRTQQEDSAVYLCASNRLAGIDEQFFGPGTRLTVL.

The DNA of the CDR3 is TGTGCCAGTAGTGCCGATCAGGGGTTCAGCAATCAGCCCCAGCATTTT. Its protein is CASSADQGFSNQPQHF. This chain joins TRBV19 and TRBJ1-5; weak D call: TRBD1 (6 bases). The CDR3 has 16 amino acids. V lost 5 bases and J lost 1, with 15 bases in between. Germline V gives CDR1 LNHDA, CDR2 SQIVND (reference sequence).

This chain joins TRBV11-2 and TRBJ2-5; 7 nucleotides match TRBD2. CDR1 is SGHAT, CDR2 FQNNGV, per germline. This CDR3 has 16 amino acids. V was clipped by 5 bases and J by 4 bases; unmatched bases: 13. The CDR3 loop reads CASSQLGEGMGETQYF. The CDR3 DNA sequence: TGTGCCAGCAGCCAGCTCGGGGAGGGGATGGGAGAGACCCAGTACTTC. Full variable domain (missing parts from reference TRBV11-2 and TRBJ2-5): EAGVAQSPRYKIIEKRQSVAFWCNPISGHATLYWYQQILGQGPKLLIQFQNNGVVDDSQLPKDRFSAERLKGVDSTLKIQPAKLEDSAVYLCASSQLGEGMGETQYFGPGTRLLVL.

The DNA of the CDR3 is TGTGCCATCATGGCGGCGGCTACCTACGAGCAGTACTTC. Amino acid sequence: CAIMAAATYEQYF. The rearrangement uses TRBV10-3 and TRBJ2-7, with D unresolved. Looked up from germline, CDR1 is ENHRY and CDR2 is SYGVKD. The CDR3 length is 13 residues. Trimming took off 7 bases at V and 2 bases at J, with 12 bases between the two ends.

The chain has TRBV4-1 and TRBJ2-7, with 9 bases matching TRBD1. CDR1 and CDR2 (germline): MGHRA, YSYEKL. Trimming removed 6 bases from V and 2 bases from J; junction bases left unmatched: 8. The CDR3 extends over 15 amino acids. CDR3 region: CASSSPGTGTYEQYF. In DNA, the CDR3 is TGCGCCAGCAGTTCACCCGGGACAGGGACCTACGAGCAGTACTTC.

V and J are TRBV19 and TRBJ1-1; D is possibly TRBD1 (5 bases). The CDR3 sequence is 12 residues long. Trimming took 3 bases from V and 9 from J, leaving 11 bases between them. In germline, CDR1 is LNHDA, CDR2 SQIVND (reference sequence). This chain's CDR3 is CASSIGKDKAFF. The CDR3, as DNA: TGTGCCAGTAGTATTGGGAAGGACAAAGCTTTCTTT.

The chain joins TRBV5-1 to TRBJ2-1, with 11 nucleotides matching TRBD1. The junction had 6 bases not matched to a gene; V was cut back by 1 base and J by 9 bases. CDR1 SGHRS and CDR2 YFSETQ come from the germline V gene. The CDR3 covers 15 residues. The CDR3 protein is CASSLFGTGGSEQFF. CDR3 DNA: TGCGCCAGCAGCTTGTTCGGGACAGGGGGGTCTGAGCAGTTCTTC. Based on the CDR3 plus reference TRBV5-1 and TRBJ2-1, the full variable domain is KAGVTQTPRYLIKTRGQQVTLSCSPISGHRSVSWYQQTPGQGLQFLFEYFSETQRNKGNFPGRFSGRQFSNSRSEMNVSTLELGDSALYLCASSLFGTGGSEQFFGPGTRLTVL.

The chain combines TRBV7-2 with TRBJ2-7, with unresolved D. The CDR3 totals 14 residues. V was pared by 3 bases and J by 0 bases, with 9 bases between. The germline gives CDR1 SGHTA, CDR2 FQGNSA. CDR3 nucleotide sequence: TGTGCCAGCAGCTTTAACTCGAACTCCTACGAGCAGTACTTC. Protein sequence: CASSFNSNSYEQYF.

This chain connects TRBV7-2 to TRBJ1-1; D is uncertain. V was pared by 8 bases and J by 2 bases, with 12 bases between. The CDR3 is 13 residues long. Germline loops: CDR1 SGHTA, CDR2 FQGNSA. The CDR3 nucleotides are TGTGCCAGCGGCCTGTCGGGTAACACTGAAGCTTTCTTT. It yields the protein CASGLSGNTEAFF.

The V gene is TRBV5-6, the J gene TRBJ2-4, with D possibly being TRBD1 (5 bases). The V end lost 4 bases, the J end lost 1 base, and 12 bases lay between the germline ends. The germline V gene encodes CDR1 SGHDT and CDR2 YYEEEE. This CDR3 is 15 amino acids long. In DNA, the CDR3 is TGTGCCAGCAGCCCGCAGGGTCTGGCCAAAAACATTCAGTACTTC. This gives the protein CASSPQGLAKNIQYF.

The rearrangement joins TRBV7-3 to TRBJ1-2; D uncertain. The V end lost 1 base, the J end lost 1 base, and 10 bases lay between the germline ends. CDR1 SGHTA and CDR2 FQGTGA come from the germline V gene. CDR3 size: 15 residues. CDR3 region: CASSLNRLSNYGYTF. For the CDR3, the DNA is TGTGCCAGCAGCTTAAATCGCTTGAGTAACTATGGCTACACCTTC.

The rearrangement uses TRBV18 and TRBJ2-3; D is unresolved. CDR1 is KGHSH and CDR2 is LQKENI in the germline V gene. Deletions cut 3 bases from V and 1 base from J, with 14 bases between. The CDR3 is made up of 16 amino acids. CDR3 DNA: TGTGCCAGCTCACCCCCGGCTGACATACGCACAGATACGCAGTATTTT. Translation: CASSPPADIRTDTQYF.

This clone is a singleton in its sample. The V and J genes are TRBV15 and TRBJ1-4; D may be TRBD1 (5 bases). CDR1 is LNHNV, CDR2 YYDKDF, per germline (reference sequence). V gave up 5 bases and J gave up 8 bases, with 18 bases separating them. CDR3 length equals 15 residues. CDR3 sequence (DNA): TGTGCCACCAGCCCTGAAGGGTCCTGGGGCGAAAAACTGTTTTTT. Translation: CATSPEGSWGEKLFF. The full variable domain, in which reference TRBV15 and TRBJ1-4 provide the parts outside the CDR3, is DAMVIQNPRYQVTQFGKPVTLSCSQTLNHNVMYWYQQKSSQAPKLLFHYYDKDFNNEADTPDNFQSRRPNTSFCFLDIRSPGLGDTAMYLCATSPEGSWGEKLFFGSGTQLSVL.

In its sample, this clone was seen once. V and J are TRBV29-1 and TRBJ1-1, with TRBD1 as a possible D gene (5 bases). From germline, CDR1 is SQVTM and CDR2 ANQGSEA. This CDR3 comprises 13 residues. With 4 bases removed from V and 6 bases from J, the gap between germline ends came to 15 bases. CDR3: CSVGQPGGAEAFF. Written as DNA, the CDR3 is TGCAGCGTTGGACAGCCCGGGGGGGCTGAAGCTTTCTTT.

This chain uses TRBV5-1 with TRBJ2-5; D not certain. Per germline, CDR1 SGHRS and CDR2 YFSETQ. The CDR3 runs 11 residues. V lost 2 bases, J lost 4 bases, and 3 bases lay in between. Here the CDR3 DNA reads TGCGCCAGCAGCTTCGGAGAGACCCAGTACTTC. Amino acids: CASSFGETQYF. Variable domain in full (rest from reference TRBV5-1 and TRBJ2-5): KAGVTQTPRYLIKTRGQQVTLSCSPISGHRSVSWYQQTPGQGLQFLFEYFSETQRNKGNFPGRFSGRQFSNSRSEMNVSTLELGDSALYLCASSFGETQYFGPGTRLLVL.

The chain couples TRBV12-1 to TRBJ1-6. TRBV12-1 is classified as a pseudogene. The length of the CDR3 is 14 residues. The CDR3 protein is CASSVSRGNSPLHF. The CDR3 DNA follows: TGTGCCAGCAGCGTATCCCGGGGGAATTCACCCCTCCACTTT.

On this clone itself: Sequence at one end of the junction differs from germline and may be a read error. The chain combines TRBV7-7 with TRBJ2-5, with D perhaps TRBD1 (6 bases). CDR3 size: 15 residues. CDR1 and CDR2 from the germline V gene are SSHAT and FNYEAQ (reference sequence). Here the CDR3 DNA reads TGTGCTAGCAGCTTAGTGGCAGGGGCCGGGGAGACCCAGTACTTC. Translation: CASSLVAGAGETQYF.

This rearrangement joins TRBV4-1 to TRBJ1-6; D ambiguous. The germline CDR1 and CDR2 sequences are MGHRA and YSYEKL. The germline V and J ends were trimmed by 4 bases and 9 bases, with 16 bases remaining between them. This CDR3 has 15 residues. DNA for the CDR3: TGCGCCAGCAGCCCAGAGCCGATCGAGGGTTCACCCCTCCACTTT. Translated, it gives CASSPEPIEGSPLHF.

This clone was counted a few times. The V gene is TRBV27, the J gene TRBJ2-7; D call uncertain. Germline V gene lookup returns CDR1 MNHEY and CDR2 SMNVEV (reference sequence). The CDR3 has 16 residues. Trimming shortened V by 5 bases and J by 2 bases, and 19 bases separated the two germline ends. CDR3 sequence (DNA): TGTGCCAGCAGTCCATCCGCCCCCTACCACCCCTACGAGCAGTACTTC. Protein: CASSPSAPYHPYEQYF.